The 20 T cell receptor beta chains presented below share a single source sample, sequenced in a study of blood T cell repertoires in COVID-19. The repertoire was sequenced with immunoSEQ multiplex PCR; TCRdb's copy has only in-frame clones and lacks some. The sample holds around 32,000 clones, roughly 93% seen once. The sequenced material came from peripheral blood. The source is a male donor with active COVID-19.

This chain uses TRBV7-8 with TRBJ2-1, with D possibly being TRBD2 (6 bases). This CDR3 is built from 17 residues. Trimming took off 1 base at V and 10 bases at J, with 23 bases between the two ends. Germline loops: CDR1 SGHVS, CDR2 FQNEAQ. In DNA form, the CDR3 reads TGTGCCAGCAGCTTAGGACATCGGGACGGGGCGGGATGGGAGCAGTTCTTC. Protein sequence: CASSLGHRDGAGWEQFF.

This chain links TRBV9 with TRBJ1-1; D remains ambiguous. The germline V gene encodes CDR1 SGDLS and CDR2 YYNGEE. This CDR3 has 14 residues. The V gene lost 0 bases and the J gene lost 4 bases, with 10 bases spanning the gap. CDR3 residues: CASSVVTVATEAFF. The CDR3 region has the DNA TGTGCCAGCAGCGTAGTAACGGTCGCCACTGAAGCTTTCTTT.

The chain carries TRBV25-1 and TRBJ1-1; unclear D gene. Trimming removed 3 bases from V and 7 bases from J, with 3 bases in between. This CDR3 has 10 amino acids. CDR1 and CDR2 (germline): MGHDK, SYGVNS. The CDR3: CASSEYEAFF. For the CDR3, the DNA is TGTGCCAGCAGTGAGTATGAAGCTTTCTTT.

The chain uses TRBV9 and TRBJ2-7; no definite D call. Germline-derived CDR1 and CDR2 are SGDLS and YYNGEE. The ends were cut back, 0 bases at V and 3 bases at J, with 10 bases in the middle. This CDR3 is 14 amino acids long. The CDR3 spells CASSVGGSSYEQYF. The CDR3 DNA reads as TGTGCCAGCAGCGTAGGCGGCAGCAGCTACGAGCAGTACTTC.

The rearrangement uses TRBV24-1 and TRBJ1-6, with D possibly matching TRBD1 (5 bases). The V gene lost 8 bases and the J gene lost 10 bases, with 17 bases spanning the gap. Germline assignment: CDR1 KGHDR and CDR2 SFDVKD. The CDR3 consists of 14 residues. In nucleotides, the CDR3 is TGTGCCACCAAGATAAGGGGATTTGAGTCACCCCTCCACTTT. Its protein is CATKIRGFESPLHF.

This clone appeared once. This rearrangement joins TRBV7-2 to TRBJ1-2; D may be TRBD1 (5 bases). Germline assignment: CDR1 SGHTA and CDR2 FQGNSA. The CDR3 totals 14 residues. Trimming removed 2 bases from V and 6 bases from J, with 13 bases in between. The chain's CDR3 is CASSLSAGFDGYTF. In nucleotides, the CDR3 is TGTGCCAGCAGCTTAAGCGCAGGGTTCGATGGCTACACCTTC.

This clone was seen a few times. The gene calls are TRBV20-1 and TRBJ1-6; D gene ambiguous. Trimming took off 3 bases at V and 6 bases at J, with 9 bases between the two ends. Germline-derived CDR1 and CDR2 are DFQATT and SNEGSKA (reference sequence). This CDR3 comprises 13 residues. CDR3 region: CSASYGINSPLHF. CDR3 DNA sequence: TGCAGTGCTAGTTACGGGATTAATTCACCCCTCCACTTT.

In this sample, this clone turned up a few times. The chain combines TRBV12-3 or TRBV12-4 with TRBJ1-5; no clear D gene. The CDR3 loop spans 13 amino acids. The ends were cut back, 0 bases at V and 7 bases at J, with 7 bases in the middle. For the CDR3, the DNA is TGTGCCAGCAGTTTAGCACATGGCCAGCCCCAGCATTTT. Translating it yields CASSLAHGQPQHF.

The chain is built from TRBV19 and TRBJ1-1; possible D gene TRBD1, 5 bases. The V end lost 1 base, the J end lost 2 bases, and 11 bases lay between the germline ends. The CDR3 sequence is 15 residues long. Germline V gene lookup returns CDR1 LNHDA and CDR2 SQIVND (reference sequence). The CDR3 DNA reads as TGTGCCAGTAGTATAGGACAGCTCGATAACACTGAAGCTTTCTTT. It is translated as CASSIGQLDNTEAFF.

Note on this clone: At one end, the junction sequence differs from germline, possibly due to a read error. CDR3 sequence: CASSPNGGPNEKLSF. Here the CDR3 DNA reads TGTGCCAGCAGCCCCAATGGAGGCCCAAATGAAAAACTGTCTTTT. The chain couples TRBV9 to TRBJ1-4; D remains unclear. The CDR3 sequence is 15 residues long. The germline V gene has CDR1 SGDLS and CDR2 YYNGEE.

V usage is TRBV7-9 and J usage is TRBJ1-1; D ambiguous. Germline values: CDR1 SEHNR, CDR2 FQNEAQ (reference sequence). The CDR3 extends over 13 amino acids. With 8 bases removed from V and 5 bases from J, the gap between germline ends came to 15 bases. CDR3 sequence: CASSPLPLTEAFF. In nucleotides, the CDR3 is TGTGCCAGCTCCCCTTTGCCCCTAACTGAAGCTTTCTTT.

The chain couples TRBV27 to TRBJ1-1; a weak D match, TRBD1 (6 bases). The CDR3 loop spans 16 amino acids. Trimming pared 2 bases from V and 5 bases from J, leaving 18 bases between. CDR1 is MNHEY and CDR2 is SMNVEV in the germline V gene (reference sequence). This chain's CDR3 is CASSLTAWGGRTEAFF. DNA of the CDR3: TGTGCCAGCAGTTTAACCGCTTGGGGGGGCCGGACTGAAGCTTTCTTT.

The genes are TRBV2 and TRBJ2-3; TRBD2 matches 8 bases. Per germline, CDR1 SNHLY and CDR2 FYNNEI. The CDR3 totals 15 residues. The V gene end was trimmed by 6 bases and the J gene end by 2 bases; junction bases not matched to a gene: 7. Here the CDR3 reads CASRVRRGATDTQYF. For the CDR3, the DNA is TGTGCCAGCAGGGTAAGGCGGGGGGCCACAGATACGCAGTATTTT.

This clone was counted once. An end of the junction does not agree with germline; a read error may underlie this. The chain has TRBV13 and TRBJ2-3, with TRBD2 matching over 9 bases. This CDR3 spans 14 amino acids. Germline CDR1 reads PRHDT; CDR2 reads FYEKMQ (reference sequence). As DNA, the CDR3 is TGTGCCAGCAGCATAGGGACTAGCTCAGATACGCAGTATTTT. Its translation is CASSIGTSSDTQYF.

The CDR3 is CAWSRTKGGNQPQHF. As DNA, the CDR3 is TGTGCCTGGAGTCGTACGAAAGGGGGCAATCAGCCCCAGCATTTT. The gene calls are TRBV30 and TRBJ1-5; tentatively, D is TRBD1 (5 bases). Per germline, CDR1 GTSNPN and CDR2 SVGIG (reference sequence). The length of the CDR3 is 15 residues. Trimming shortened V by 2 bases and J by 2 bases, and 13 bases separated the two germline ends. The variable domain in full, completed from reference TRBV30 and TRBJ1-5, reads SQTIHQWPATLVQPVGSPLSLECTVEGTSNPNLYWYRQAAGRGLQLLFYSVGIGQISSEVPQNLSASRPQDRQFILSSKKLLLSDSGFYLCAWSRTKGGNQPQHFGDGTRLSIL.

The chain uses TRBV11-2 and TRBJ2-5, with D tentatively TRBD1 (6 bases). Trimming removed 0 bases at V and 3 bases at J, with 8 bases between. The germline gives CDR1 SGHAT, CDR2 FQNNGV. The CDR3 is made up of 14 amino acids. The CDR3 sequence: CASSLEYREETQYF. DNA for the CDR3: TGTGCCAGCAGCTTAGAATACAGGGAAGAGACCCAGTACTTC.

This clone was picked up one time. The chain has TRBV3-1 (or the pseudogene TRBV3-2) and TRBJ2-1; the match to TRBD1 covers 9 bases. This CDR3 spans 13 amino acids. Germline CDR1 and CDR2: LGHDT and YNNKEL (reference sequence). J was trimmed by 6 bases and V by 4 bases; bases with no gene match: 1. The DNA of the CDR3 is TGTGCCAGCAGCCTGGACAGGGGCAATGAGCAGTTCTTC. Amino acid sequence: CASSLDRGNEQFF.

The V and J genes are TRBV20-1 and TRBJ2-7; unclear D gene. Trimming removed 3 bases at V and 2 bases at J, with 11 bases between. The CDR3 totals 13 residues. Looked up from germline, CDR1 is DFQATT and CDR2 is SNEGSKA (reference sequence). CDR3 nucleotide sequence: TGCAGTGCTAGTCCAGGTCCTACCTACGAGCAGTACTTC. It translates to CSASPGPTYEQYF.

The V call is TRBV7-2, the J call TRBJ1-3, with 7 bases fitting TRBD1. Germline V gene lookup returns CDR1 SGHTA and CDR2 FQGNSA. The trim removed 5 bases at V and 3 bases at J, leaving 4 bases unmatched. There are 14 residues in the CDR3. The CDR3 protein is CASSMRQGGNTIYF. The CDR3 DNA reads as TGTGCCAGCAGCATGAGACAGGGTGGAAACACCATATATTTT.

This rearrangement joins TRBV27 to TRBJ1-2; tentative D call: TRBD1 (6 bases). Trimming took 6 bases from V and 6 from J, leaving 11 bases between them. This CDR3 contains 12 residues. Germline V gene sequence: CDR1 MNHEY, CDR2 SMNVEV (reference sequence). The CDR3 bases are TGTGCCAGCAGGTCAGGGGTCAATGGCTACACCTTC. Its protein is CASRSGVNGYTF.